The clone carrying this TCR beta chain has just a few counts. Next came a second PCR, run for roughly 7 to 12 cycles, which used a sample-barcoded 5' primer along with a J-beta primer mix. One entry per CDR3 protein, called by TCRdb with MiXCR from the 5' RACE reads. The data show about 1.7 million distinct CDR3 sequences, roughly 27% seen once. This sample was taken from a study of blood T cells in healthy people across ages. The ends lost 5 bases at V and 4 bases at J; junction bases unmatched: 11. The CDR3 has 17 amino acids. Germline lookup yields CDR1 SEHNR and CDR2 FQNEAQ (reference sequence). V is TRBV7-9 and J is TRBJ2-1; 10 bases fit TRBD2. The sample taken for sequencing was blood. The TCR was taken from a woman in her twenties or thirties in good health. CDR3 region: CASSASPGTSVYNEQFF. Here the CDR3 DNA reads TGTGCCAGCAGCGCGTCCCCCGGGACTAGCGTTTACAATGAGCAGTTCTTC.